The rows below give T cell receptor beta chains drawn from one sample of a study of blood T cell repertoires in COVID-19. TCRdb keeps only in-frame clones here, not all; method: immunoSEQ multiplex PCR. The sample includes 300,000 to 400,000 clones, roughly 85% of them seen just once. The sample comprised PBMCs or T cells enriched from blood (not recorded which). The source is a woman aged 25 to 39 who had been exposed to COVID-19. CDR3s include the opening cysteine and the closing phenylalanine or tryptophan. D genes are given only for firm matches. Only some rows state a clone size, as once, few, many or a class for expanded clones.

clone_size j_call v_call d_call cdr3_aa cdr3_nt
NA TRBJ2-5 TRBV20-1 NA CSARKGQTQYF TGCAGTGCCCGAAAGGGGCAGACCCAGTACTTC
NA TRBJ2-2 TRBV19 TRBD1 CASSIFTGGTGELFF TGTGCCAGTAGTATTTTCACAGGGGGGACCGGGGAGCTGTTTTTT
NA TRBJ2-1 TRBV18 NA CASSPKPTGNEQFF TGTGCCAGCTCACCGAAACCCACGGGCAATGAGCAGTTCTTC
NA TRBJ2-2 TRBV10-1 TRBD1 CASGDRDRGSPGELFF TGCGCCAGCGGAGACCGGGACAGGGGCTCCCCCGGGGAGCTGTTTTTT
NA TRBJ1-2 TRBV28 NA CASSLIGDGYTF TGTGCCAGCAGTCTGATAGGGGATGGCTACACCTTC
NA TRBJ2-7 TRBV27 NA CASSLKAGVYEQYF TGTGCCAGCAGTTTAAAGGCAGGGGTCTACGAGCAGTACTTC
NA TRBJ1-3 TRBV27 NA CASTQISGQLESGNTIYF TGTGCCAGCACACAAATCTCCGGACAGCTGGAATCTGGAAACACCATATATTTT
NA TRBJ2-5 TRBV19 NA CASSDPSTPETQYF TGTGCCAGTAGCGACCCTAGTACTCCCGAGACCCAGTACTTC
NA TRBJ2-7 TRBV6-4 TRBD1 CASSDPTGTDYYYEQYF TGTGCCAGCAGTGACCCAACCGGGACAGACTATTACTACGAGCAGTACTTC
NA TRBJ2-3 TRBV10-3 NA CAIFKRVGGQWEDTQYF TGTGCCATCTTTAAGCGAGTGGGGGGGCAATGGGAAGATACGCAGTATTTT
NA TRBJ1-2 TRBV5-1 TRBD1 CASSWGQDVNYGYTF TGCGCCAGCAGCTGGGGACAGGATGTTAACTATGGCTACACCTTC
NA TRBJ1-2 TRBV7-3 TRBD1 CASSLTLKTSRDRGYGYTF TGTGCCAGCAGCTTAACCCTCAAGACAAGCCGGGACAGGGGTTATGGCTACACCTTC
NA TRBJ1-1 TRBV24-1 NA CATSPGDYTEAFF TGTGCCACCAGTCCCGGGGACTACACTGAAGCTTTCTTT
once TRBJ2-3 TRBV4-1 TRBD2 CASSQSLAGGTDTQYF TGCGCCAGCAGCCAATCTCTAGCGGGGGGCACAGATACGCAGTATTTT
NA TRBJ1-4 TRBV7-2 NA CASSPRAGEKLFF TGTGCCAGCAGCCCTAGGGCAGGGGAAAAACTGTTTTTT
NA TRBJ2-3 TRBV10-3 TRBD2 CAISESLAGADTQYF TGTGCCATCAGTGAATCACTAGCGGGGGCTGATACGCAGTATTTT
NA TRBJ2-5 TRBV9 TRBD2 CASSVAGTSGGGQETQYF TGTGCCAGCAGCGTCGCCGGGACTAGCGGGGGGGGTCAAGAGACCCAGTACTTC
NA TRBJ1-5 TRBV30 TRBD1 CAWSVLQGRIHF TGTGCCTGGAGTGTACTACAGGGGCGAATTCATTTT
NA TRBJ2-3 TRBV10-3 NA CAISAGVDPDTQYF TGTGCCATCAGTGCAGGGGTTGACCCAGATACGCAGTATTTT
NA TRBJ1-5 TRBV7-2 NA CASSSTTGYQPQHF TGTGCCAGCAGCTCGACTACAGGGTATCAGCCCCAGCATTTT
NA TRBJ2-3 TRBV28 TRBD1 CASTPGQGGTDTQYF TGTGCCAGCACCCCCGGACAGGGTGGCACAGATACGCAGTATTTT
NA TRBJ2-1 TRBV9 TRBD2 CASSVGGTSGNEQFF TGTGCCAGCAGCGTCGGCGGGACTAGCGGCAATGAGCAGTTCTTC
NA TRBJ2-3 TRBV5-4 TRBD1 CASSPGQGKDTQYF TGTGCCAGCAGCCCGGGACAGGGAAAAGATACGCAGTATTTT
NA TRBJ2-2 TRBV5-1 TRBD1 CASSPEVRGPTGELFF TGCGCCAGCAGCCCGGAGGTCAGGGGGCCCACCGGGGAGCTGTTTTTT
NA TRBJ1-1 TRBV6-5 NA CASSRESYTEAFF TGTGCCAGCAGTCGGGAGTCCTACACTGAAGCTTTCTTT
NA TRBJ2-3 TRBV5-1 NA CASSPRARQDADTQYF TGCGCCAGCAGCCCTCGGGCCAGACAGGATGCAGATACGCAGTATTTT
NA TRBJ2-7 TRBV18 TRBD1 CASSPSGTGVEQYF TGTGCCAGCTCCCCCTCGGGGACAGGGGTCGAGCAGTACTTC
NA TRBJ1-1 TRBV5-4 NA CASSLYGRAAFF TGTGCCAGCAGCTTGTACGGCAGGGCGGCTTTCTTT
NA TRBJ2-2 TRBV2 NA CASSEGADANTGELFF TGTGCCAGCAGTGAGGGCGCCGACGCGAACACCGGGGAGCTGTTTTTT
NA TRBJ1-1 TRBV3-1/TRBV3-2 NA CASSQDRGNTEAFF TGTGCCAGCAGCCAAGACCGCGGGAACACTGAAGCTTTCTTT
NA TRBJ2-3 TRBV4-3 NA CASSQQSNVPTDTQYF TGCGCCAGCAGCCAGCAATCTAACGTACCCACAGATACGCAGTATTTT
NA TRBJ2-1 TRBV10-1 TRBD2 CASSAAGGSYNEQFF TGCGCCAGCAGTGCGGCGGGGGGATCCTACAATGAGCAGTTCTTC
NA TRBJ1-2 TRBV18 NA CASSPMEGHQNYGYTF TGTGCCAGCTCACCTATGGAAGGACACCAAAACTATGGCTACACCTTC
few TRBJ1-2 TRBV28 NA CASSWQDYGYTF TGTGCCAGCAGTTGGCAGGACTATGGCTACACCTTC
NA TRBJ1-1 TRBV30 NA CAWSIDVGTEAFF TGTGCCTGGAGTATAGATGTTGGCACTGAAGCTTTCTTT
NA TRBJ1-3 TRBV27 TRBD1 CASGRGGPGNTIYF TGTGCCAGCGGTAGAGGGGGCCCTGGAAACACCATATATTTT
NA TRBJ1-2 TRBV5-6 NA CASSLDGNYGYTF TGTGCCAGCAGCTTGGACGGGAACTATGGCTACACCTTC
NA TRBJ2-2 TRBV3-1/TRBV3-2 TRBD2 CASSQVRLAGPPGELFF TGTGCCAGCAGCCAGGTTCGACTAGCGGGGCCCCCTGGGGAGCTGTTTTTT
NA TRBJ1-5 TRBV7-8 TRBD1 CASSLALGTVNQPQHF TGTGCCAGCAGCTTAGCGCTGGGGACAGTGAATCAGCCCCAGCATTTT
once TRBJ1-2 TRBV7-2 NA CASSLGVTEIPFYGYTF TGTGCCAGCAGCTTAGGAGTGACAGAGATACCCTTCTATGGCTACACCTTC
NA TRBJ1-3 TRBV28 NA CASAAGSGNTIYF TGTGCCAGCGCCGCAGGGTCTGGAAACACCATATATTTT
NA TRBJ1-4 TRBV7-2 NA CASSLAWGDEKLFF TGTGCCAGCAGCTTAGCTTGGGGGGACGAAAAACTGTTTTTT